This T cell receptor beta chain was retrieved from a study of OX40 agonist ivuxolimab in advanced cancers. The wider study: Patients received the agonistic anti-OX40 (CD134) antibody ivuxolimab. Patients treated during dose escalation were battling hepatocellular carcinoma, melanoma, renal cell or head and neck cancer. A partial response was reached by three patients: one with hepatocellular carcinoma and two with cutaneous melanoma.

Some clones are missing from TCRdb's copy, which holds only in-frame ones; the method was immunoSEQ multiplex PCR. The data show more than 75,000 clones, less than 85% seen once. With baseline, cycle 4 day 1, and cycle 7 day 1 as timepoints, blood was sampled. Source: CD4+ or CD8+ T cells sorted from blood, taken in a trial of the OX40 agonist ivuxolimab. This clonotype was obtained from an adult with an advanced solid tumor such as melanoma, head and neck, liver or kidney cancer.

CDR3 sequence reads: CASSLGTGGTDTQYF. CDR3 DNA: TGCGCCAGCAGCCTCGGGACAGGGGGCACAGATACGCAGTATTTT. J is TRBJ2-3 and V is TRBV4-3; 10 bases are a match to TRBD1. Germline V CDR1 and CDR2: LGHNA, YSLEER. This CDR3 has 15 residues. V shed 4 bases and J 1 base; nucleotides not matched to a gene: 2.